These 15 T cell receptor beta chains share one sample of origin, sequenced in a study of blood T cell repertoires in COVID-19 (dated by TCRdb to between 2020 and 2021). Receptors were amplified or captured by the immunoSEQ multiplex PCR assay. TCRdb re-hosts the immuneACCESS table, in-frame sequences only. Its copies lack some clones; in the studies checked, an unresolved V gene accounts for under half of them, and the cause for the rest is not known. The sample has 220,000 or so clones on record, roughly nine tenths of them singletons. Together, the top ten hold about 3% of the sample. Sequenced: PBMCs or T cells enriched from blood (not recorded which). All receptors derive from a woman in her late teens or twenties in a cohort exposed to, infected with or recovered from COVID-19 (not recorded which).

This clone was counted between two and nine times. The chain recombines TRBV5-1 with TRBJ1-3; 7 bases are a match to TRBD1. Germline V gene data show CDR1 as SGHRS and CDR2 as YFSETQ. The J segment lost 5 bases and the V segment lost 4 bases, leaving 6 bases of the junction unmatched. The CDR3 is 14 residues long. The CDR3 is CASSQTGDRNTIYF. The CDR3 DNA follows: TGCGCCAGCAGCCAAACAGGGGATCGAAACACCATATATTTT.

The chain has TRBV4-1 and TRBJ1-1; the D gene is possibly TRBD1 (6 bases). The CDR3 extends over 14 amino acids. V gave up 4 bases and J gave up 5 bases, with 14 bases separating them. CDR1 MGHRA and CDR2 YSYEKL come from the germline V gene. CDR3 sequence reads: CASSRLRGGTEAFF. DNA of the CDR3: TGCGCCAGCAGCCGCCTAAGAGGGGGAACTGAAGCTTTCTTT.

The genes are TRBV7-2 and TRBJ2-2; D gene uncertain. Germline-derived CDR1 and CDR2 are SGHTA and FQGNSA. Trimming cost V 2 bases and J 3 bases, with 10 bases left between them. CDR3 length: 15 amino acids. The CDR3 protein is CASSLRSRDTGELFF. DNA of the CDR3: TGTGCCAGCAGCTTAAGGTCCCGGGACACCGGGGAGCTGTTTTTT.

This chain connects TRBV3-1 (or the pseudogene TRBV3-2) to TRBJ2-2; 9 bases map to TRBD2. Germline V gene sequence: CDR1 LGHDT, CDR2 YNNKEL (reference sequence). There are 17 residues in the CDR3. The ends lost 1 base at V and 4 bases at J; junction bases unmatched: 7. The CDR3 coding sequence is TGTGCCAGCAGCCAAGCTGGGACTAGCAGCACCACCGGGGAGCTGTTTTTT. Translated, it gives CASSQAGTSSTTGELFF.

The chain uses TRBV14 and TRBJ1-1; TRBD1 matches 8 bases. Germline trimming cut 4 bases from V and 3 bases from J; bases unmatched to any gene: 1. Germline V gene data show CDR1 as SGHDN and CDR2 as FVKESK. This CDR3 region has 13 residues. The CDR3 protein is CASSPQGDTEAFF. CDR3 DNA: TGTGCCAGCAGCCCACAGGGGGACACTGAAGCTTTCTTT.

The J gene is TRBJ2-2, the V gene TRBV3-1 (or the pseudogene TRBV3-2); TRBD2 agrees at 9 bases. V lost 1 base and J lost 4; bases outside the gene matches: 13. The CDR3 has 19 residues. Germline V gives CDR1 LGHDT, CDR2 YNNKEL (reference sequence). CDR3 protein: CASSQAGLALGGGTGELFF. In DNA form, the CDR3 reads TGTGCCAGCAGCCAAGCTGGACTAGCGCTGGGGGGTGGCACCGGGGAGCTGTTTTTT.

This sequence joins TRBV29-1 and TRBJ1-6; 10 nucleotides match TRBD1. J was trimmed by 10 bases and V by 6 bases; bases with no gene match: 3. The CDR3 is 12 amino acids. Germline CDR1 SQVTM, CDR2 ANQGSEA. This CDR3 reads CSVGTGDSPLHF. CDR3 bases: TGCAGCGTAGGGACAGGGGACTCACCCCTCCACTTT.

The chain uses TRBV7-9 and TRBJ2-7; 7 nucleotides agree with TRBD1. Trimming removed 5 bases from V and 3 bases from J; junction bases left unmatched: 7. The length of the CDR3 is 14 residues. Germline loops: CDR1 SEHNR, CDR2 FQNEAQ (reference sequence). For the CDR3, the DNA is TGTGCCAGCAGCGCCCGGGACAGAGGCTACGAGCAGTACTTC. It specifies CASSARDRGYEQYF.

The DNA for the CDR3 is TGTGCCAGCAGCCAAGACTCTGGCAGGGTTTCAGATACGCAGTATTTT. Translation: CASSQDSGRVSDTQYF. V usage is TRBV4-2 and J usage is TRBJ2-3; perhaps TRBD1 as D (5 bases). Between the trimmed V and J ends, which lost 0 bases and 4 bases, there was a span of 14 bases. CDR1 and CDR2 (germline): LGHNA, YNFKEQ. The CDR3 is 16 residues long.

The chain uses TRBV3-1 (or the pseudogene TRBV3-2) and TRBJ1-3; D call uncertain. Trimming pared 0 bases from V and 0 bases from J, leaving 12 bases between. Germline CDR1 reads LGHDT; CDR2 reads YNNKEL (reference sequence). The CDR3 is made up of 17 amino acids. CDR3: CASSQDRSRSSGNTIYF. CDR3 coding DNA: TGTGCCAGCAGCCAAGATCGTAGCAGAAGCTCTGGAAACACCATATATTTT.

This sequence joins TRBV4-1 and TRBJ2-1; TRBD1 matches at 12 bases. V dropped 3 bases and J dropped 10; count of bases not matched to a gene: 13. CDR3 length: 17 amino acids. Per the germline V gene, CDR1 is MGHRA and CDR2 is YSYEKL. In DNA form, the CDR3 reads TGCGCCAGCAGCCAGGGCTTCCGGGACAGGGGGCGAGGGGAGCAGTTCTTC. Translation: CASSQGFRDRGRGEQFF.

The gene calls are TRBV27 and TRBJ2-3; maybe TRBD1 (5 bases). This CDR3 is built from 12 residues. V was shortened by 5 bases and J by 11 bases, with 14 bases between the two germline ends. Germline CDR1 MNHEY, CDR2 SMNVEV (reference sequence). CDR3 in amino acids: CASSPTGLKQYF. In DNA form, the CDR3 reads TGTGCCAGCAGTCCTACAGGATTGAAGCAGTATTTT.

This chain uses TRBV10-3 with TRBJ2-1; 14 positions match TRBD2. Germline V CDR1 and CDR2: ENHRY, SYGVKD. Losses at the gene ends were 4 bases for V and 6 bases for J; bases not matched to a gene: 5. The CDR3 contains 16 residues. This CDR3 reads CAISAQTSGRANEQFF. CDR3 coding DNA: TGTGCCATCAGTGCCCAGACTAGCGGGAGGGCCAATGAGCAGTTCTTC.

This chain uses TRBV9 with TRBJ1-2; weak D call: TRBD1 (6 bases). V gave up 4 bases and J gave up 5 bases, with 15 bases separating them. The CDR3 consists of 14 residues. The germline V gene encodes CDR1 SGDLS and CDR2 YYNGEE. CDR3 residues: CASSPRTAMYGYTF. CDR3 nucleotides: TGTGCCAGCAGCCCCAGGACAGCAATGTATGGCTACACCTTC.

The CDR3 sequence is CASSGEGRQPQHF. The CDR3 DNA follows: TGTGCCAGCAGCGGGGAGGGGAGGCAGCCCCAGCATTTT. The V call is TRBV6-5, the J call TRBJ1-5; the D gene is possibly TRBD1 (5 bases). The germline gives CDR1 MNHEY, CDR2 SVGAGI. Trimming left V 6 bases short and J 7 bases short, with 13 bases between. This CDR3 comprises 13 residues.